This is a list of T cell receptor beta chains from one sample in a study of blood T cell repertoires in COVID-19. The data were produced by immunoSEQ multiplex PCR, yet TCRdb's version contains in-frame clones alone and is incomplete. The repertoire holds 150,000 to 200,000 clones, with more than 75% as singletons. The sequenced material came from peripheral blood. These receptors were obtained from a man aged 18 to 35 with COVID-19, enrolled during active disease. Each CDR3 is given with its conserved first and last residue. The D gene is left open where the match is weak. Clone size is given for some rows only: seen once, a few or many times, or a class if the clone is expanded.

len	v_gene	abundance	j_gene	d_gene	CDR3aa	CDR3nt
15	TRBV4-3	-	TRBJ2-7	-	CASSLVLRADYEQYF	TGCGCCAGCAGCCTCGTTTTGCGGGCCGACTACGAGCAGTACTTC
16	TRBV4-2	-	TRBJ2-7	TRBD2	CASSQVASGYSYEQYF	TGTGCCAGCAGCCAAGTTGCTAGCGGGTACTCCTACGAGCAGTACTTC
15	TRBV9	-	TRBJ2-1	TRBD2	CASSGTSGRVNEQFF	TGTGCCAGCAGCGGGACTAGCGGGAGGGTCAATGAGCAGTTCTTC
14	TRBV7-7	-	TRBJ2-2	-	CASSTIENTGELFF	TGTGCCAGCAGCACGATAGAAAACACCGGGGAGCTGTTTTTT
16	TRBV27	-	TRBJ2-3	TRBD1	CASSLPTGGYTDTQYF	TGTGCCAGCAGTTTGCCGACAGGGGGTTACACAGATACGCAGTATTTT
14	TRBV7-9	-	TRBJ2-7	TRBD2	CASSLGGGSYEQYF	TGTGCCAGCAGCTTAGGCGGGGGCTCCTACGAGCAGTACTTC
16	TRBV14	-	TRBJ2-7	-	CASSQRDGTATYEQYF	TGTGCCAGCAGCCAAAGGGATGGGACTGCAACCTACGAGCAGTACTTC
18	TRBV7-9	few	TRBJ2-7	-	CASSLYRGQRGGMDEQYF	TGTGCCAGCAGCTTGTATCGGGGGCAGCGGGGAGGAATGGACGAGCAGTACTTC
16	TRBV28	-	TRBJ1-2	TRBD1	CASSSPGTGINYGYTF	TGTGCCAGCAGTTCTCCCGGGACAGGCATAAACTATGGCTACACCTTC
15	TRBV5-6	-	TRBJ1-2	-	CASSFGNPGVYGYTF	TGTGCCAGCAGCTTTGGTAATCCAGGGGTCTATGGCTACACCTTC
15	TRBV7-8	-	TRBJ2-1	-	CASSPGLGGTNEQFF	TGTGCCAGCAGTCCAGGACTAGGGGGGACAAATGAGCAGTTCTTC
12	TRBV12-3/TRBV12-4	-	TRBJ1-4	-	CASGNNPLWLFF	TGTGCCAGCGGCAATAACCCCCTGTGGCTGTTTTTT
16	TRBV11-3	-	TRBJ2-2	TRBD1	CASSSHWGQDTGELFF	TGTGCCAGCAGCTCCCACTGGGGACAGGACACCGGGGAGCTGTTTTTT
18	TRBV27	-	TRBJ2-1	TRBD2	CASSRRLQTSGRKNEQFF	TGTGCCAGCAGCCGTAGGCTCCAGACTAGCGGGAGGAAGAATGAGCAGTTCTTC
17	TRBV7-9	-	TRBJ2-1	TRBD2	CASSTSSGRGSYNEQFF	TGTGCCAGCAGCACCTCAAGCGGGAGGGGTTCCTACAATGAGCAGTTCTTC
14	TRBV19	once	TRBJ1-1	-	CASSIELVREGAFF	TGTGCCAGTAGTATCGAGTTGGTCCGCGAGGGAGCTTTCTTT
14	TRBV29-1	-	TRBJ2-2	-	CSVNQGSKTGELFF	TGCAGCGTAAATCAGGGAAGTAAAACCGGGGAGCTGTTTTTT
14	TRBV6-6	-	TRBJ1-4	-	CASRLSRSNEKLLF	TGTGCCAGCAGGCTAAGCCGGAGTAATGAAAAACTGCTTTTT
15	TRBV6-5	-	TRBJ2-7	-	CASSYGRGRSYEQYF	TGTGCCAGCAGTTACGGGCGGGGGCGGTCCTACGAGCAGTACTTC
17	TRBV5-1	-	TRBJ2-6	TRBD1	CASSHGQGASGANVLTF	TGCGCCAGCAGCCACGGACAGGGGGCATCTGGGGCCAACGTCCTGACTTTC
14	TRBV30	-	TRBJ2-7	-	CAWSVPGKTYEQYF	TGTGCCTGGAGTGTACCGGGTAAAACCTACGAGCAGTACTTC
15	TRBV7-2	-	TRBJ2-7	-	CASTGDAGNSYEQYF	TGTGCCAGCACCGGAGATGCCGGGAACTCCTACGAGCAGTACTTC
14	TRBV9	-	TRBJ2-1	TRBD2	CASSEGGTSNEQFF	TGTGCCAGCAGCGAGGGGGGGACTAGCAATGAGCAGTTCTTC
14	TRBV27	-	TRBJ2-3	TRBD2	CASSSLAGTDTQYF	TGTGCCAGCAGTTCACTAGCGGGCACAGATACGCAGTATTTT
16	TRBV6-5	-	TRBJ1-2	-	CASSYEGGLSHYGYTF	TGTGCCAGCAGTTACGAAGGGGGATTGTCTCACTATGGCTACACCTTC
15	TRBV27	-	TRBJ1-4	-	CASSLMGRTNEKLFF	TGTGCCAGCAGTCTTATGGGGAGGACTAATGAAAAACTGTTTTTT
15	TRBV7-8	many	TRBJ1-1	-	CASSLAVGSGSEAFF	TGTGCCAGCAGCTTAGCCGTAGGGTCGGGATCGGAAGCTTTCTTT
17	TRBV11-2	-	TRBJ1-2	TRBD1	CASSLFPGGQGGRGYTF	TGTGCCAGCAGCCTATTCCCTGGCGGACAGGGAGGTCGTGGCTACACCTTC
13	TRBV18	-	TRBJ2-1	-	CASSPLAGDEQFF	TGTGCCAGCTCACCGCTCGCGGGCGATGAGCAGTTCTTC
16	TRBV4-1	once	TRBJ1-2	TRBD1	CASSHPRTGRAYGYTF	TGCGCCAGCAGCCATCCGAGGACAGGGCGTGCCTATGGCTACACCTTC
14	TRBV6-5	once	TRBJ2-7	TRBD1	CASSRSGTGYEQYF	TGTGCCAGCAGTAGATCCGGGACAGGGTACGAGCAGTACTTC
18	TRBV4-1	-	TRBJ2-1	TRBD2	CASSQDYRLAVRYNEQFF	TGCGCCAGCAGCCAAGACTATCGACTAGCGGTACGATACAATGAGCAGTTCTTC
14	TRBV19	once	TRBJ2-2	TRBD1	CATLDRSNTGELFF	TGTGCCACCCTGGACAGGTCGAACACCGGGGAGCTGTTTTTT
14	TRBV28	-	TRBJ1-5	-	CASKGEQGHQPQHF	TGTGCCAGCAAGGGGGAACAGGGCCATCAGCCCCAGCATTTT
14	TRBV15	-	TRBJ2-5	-	CATSRAGVEETQYF	TGTGCCACCAGCAGAGCGGGAGTCGAAGAGACCCAGTACTTC
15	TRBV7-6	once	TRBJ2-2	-	CASSLARTPTGELFF	TGTGCCAGCAGCCTAGCCCGGACTCCCACCGGGGAGCTGTTTTTT
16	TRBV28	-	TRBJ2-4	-	CASSSSLGRTRDIQYF	TGTGCCAGCAGTTCATCCCTGGGGAGGACGAGAGACATTCAGTACTTC
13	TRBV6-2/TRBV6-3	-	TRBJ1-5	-	CASSQVRRQPQHF	TGTGCCAGCAGTCAGGTCCGTCGCCAGCCCCAGCATTTT
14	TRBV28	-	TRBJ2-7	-	CASSPRLHKHEQYF	TGTGCCAGCAGTCCCCGACTCCACAAGCACGAGCAGTACTTC
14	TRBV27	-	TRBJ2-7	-	CASSLAGSSYEQYF	TGTGCCAGCAGTTTGGCAGGGTCCTCCTACGAGCAGTACTTC
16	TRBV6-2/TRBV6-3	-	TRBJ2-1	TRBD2	CASSHGTSGAYNKQFF	TGTGCCAGCAGTCACGGGACTAGCGGAGCTTACAATAAGCAGTTCTTC
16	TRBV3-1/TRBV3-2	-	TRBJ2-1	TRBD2	CASSLRGLADYNEQFF	TGTGCCAGCAGCCTGAGGGGACTAGCGGACTACAATGAGCAGTTCTTC
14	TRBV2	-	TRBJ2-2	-	CASTGTLNTGELFF	TGTGCCAGCACAGGGACACTGAACACCGGGGAGCTGTTTTTT
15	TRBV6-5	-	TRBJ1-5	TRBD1	CASNHRGLRQQPQHF	TGTGCCAGCAATCACAGGGGCTTGAGACAGCAGCCCCAGCATTTT
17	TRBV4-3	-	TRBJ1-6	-	CASSQEPWGGLGSPLHF	TGCGCCAGCAGCCAAGAACCTTGGGGGGGGCTGGGTTCACCCCTCCACTTT